One sample yielded the 28 T cell receptor beta chains listed below, sequenced in a study of technical replicates of blood from several donors. Sequenced by immunoSEQ multiplex PCR; TCRdb stores in-frame clones only, minus some. The sample holds tens of thousands of clones; approximately 98% are singletons and the top ten take roughly 0.2%. The sample consisted of T cells isolated from PBMCs. The receptors stem from a human donor in good health.

This CDR3 is CASSPWGLAGGEETQYF. For the CDR3, the DNA is TGTGCCAGCAGCCCCTGGGGACTAGCGGGAGGTGAAGAGACCCAGTACTTC. The chain has TRBV13 and TRBJ2-5; TRBD2 aligns across 15 bases. Germline V gives CDR1 PRHDT, CDR2 FYEKMQ (reference sequence). V gave up 5 bases and J gave up 3 bases; unmatched junction bases: 7. This CDR3 spans 17 amino acids.

This chain joins TRBV9 and TRBJ2-2; D gene unclear. V was clipped by 4 bases and J by 0 bases, with 19 bases between them. The CDR3 contains 18 residues. CDR1 and CDR2 from the germline V gene are SGDLS and YYNGEE. The DNA for the CDR3 is TGTGCCAGCAGCCCGCGTCTAGTTGACCCTACGAACACCGGGGAGCTGTTTTTT. Protein sequence: CASSPRLVDPTNTGELFF.

The J gene is TRBJ1-2, the V gene TRBV27, with TRBD1 matching over 7 bases. The CDR3 covers 14 residues. Germline V lookup: CDR1 MNHEY, CDR2 SMNVEV (reference sequence). Losses at the gene ends were 3 bases for V and 6 bases for J; bases not matched to a gene: 7. The CDR3 DNA is TGTGCCAGCAGTTTTCTACAGGGGAGCAATGGCTACACCTTC. It translates to CASSFLQGSNGYTF.

CDR3 sequence: CASSLDNMGVGYEQYF. Written as DNA, the CDR3 is TGTGCCAGCAGCTTAGATAATATGGGAGTGGGCTACGAGCAGTACTTC. The chain links TRBV11-3 to TRBJ2-7, with a weak D call TRBD2 (5 bases). The CDR3 consists of 16 residues. The ends were cut back, 0 bases at V and 3 bases at J, with 15 bases in the middle. The germline CDR1 and CDR2 sequences are SGHNT and YENEEA.

The V gene is TRBV6-4, the J gene TRBJ1-5, with 7 positions matching TRBD1. Losses at the gene ends were 0 bases for V and 6 bases for J; bases not matched to a gene: 5. Germline lookup yields CDR1 MRHNA and CDR2 SNTAGT. CDR3 size: 15 residues. CDR3 sequence: CASSDSRGESQPQHF. Here the CDR3 DNA reads TGTGCCAGCAGTGACTCCAGGGGGGAAAGTCAGCCCCAGCATTTT.

This chain joins TRBV18 and TRBJ2-7; TRBD1 is a possible D gene (5 bases). V gave up 3 bases and J gave up 6 bases, with 15 bases separating them. Germline assignment: CDR1 KGHSH and CDR2 LQKENI. This CDR3 spans 14 amino acids. The CDR3 DNA is TGTGCCAGCTCACCGGGGCAAACCATGGGCGAGCAGTACTTC. Encoded protein: CASSPGQTMGEQYF.

This chain connects TRBV9 to TRBJ1-2, with 9 positions matching TRBD1. Trimming cost V 2 bases and J 6 bases; bases outside gene matches: 11. This CDR3 comprises 16 residues. The germline CDR1 and CDR2 sequences are SGDLS and YYNGEE. CDR3 sequence: CASSVGALGQGDGYTF. The CDR3 DNA reads as TGTGCCAGCAGCGTGGGGGCTCTGGGACAGGGAGATGGCTACACCTTC.

The chain links TRBV19 to TRBJ2-7, with TRBD2 matching over 10 bases. The germline V gene encodes CDR1 LNHDA and CDR2 SQIVND (reference sequence). Trimming removed 4 bases from V and 0 bases from J; junction bases left unmatched: 0. The CDR3 is 14 residues long. CDR3 protein: CASSRLAGSYEQYF. The CDR3 region has the DNA TGTGCCAGTAGTAGACTAGCGGGCTCCTACGAGCAGTACTTC.

This chain connects TRBV19 to TRBJ1-5; D may be TRBD1 (5 bases). Deletions cut 5 bases from V and 6 bases from J, with 11 bases between. This CDR3 comprises 13 residues. From germline, CDR1 is LNHDA and CDR2 SQIVND (reference sequence). The CDR3 coding sequence is TGTGCCAGTAGTGCAGGAAGGGGTCAGCCCCAGCATTTT. Its protein is CASSAGRGQPQHF.

The chain couples TRBV10-1 to TRBJ2-7; D not resolved. Trimming stripped 0 bases from V and 2 bases from J, with 8 bases between. The length of the CDR3 is 14 residues. Germline V CDR1 and CDR2: WNHNN, SYGVQD (reference sequence). The DNA of the CDR3 is TGCGCCAGCAGTGAGTCGGTTCTACCCTACGAGCAGTACTTC. Translation gives CASSESVLPYEQYF.

This chain joins TRBV15 and TRBJ2-7; D gene unclear. V lost 0 bases to trimming and J lost 4 bases, with 7 bases between them. The germline gives CDR1 LNHNV, CDR2 YYDKDF (reference sequence). The CDR3 is made up of 13 amino acids. DNA for the CDR3: TGTGCCACCAGCAGAGATCCAGCGTACGAGCAGTACTTC. Encoded protein: CATSRDPAYEQYF.

This clone was seen just once. The chain has TRBV2 and TRBJ1-1; D remains unclear. Germline lookup yields CDR1 SNHLY and CDR2 FYNNEI. The CDR3 contains 13 residues. The germline V and J ends were trimmed by 6 bases and 5 bases, with 13 bases remaining between them. CDR3 in DNA: TGTGCCAGCAGATCTGCGGTGGGTACTGAAGCTTTCTTT. Translation: CASRSAVGTEAFF.

V and J are TRBV5-1 and TRBJ1-4; D is unclear. This CDR3 is built from 15 residues. Germline V lookup: CDR1 SGHRS, CDR2 YFSETQ. V lost 1 base and J 8 bases, leaving 15 bases between the germline ends. Here the CDR3 reads CASSLRDSGGEKLFF. DNA for the CDR3: TGCGCCAGCAGCTTGAGGGATTCGGGCGGGGAAAAACTGTTTTTT. Combining the CDR3 with reference TRBV5-1 and TRBJ1-4 gives the whole variable domain KAGVTQTPRYLIKTRGQQVTLSCSPISGHRSVSWYQQTPGQGLQFLFEYFSETQRNKGNFPGRFSGRQFSNSRSEMNVSTLELGDSALYLCASSLRDSGGEKLFFGSGTQLSVL.

The chain uses TRBV15 and TRBJ1-4; TRBD1 is a possible D gene (5 bases). Germline assignment: CDR1 LNHNV and CDR2 YYDKDF (reference sequence). This CDR3 comprises 16 residues. The V gene lost 0 bases and the J gene lost 11 bases, with 19 bases spanning the gap. The CDR3 here is CATSREDIRVFGKLFF. In DNA form, the CDR3 reads TGTGCCACCAGCAGAGAGGACATTCGGGTGTTTGGGAAACTGTTTTTT.

This clone appeared once. The chain links TRBV6-1 to TRBJ1-6, with 8 nucleotides matching TRBD1. The CDR3 is 14 amino acids. The junction had 9 bases not matched to a gene; V was cut back by 7 bases and J by 10 bases. Germline V gene data show CDR1 as MNHNS and CDR2 as SASEGT. The CDR3 DNA reads as TGTGCCAGCATACTAACAGGGGGGGACTCACCCCTCCACTTT. Translated, it gives CASILTGGDSPLHF.

The chain links TRBV7-6 to TRBJ2-7; 8 bases match TRBD1. The V gene's germline CDR1 is SGHVS and CDR2 FNYEAQ. The V segment lost 4 bases and the J segment 5 bases; nucleotides outside the gene matches: 13. This CDR3 comprises 16 residues. The chain's CDR3 is CASSSPYRTGRNEQYF. The CDR3 DNA sequence: TGTGCCAGCAGCTCCCCGTATAGGACAGGGAGGAACGAGCAGTACTTC.

The gene calls are TRBV11-2 and TRBJ2-1; TRBD2 matches 13 bases. In germline, CDR1 is SGHAT, CDR2 FQNNGV. The V segment lost 5 bases and the J segment 6 bases; nucleotides outside the gene matches: 4. This CDR3 is 15 amino acids long. The CDR3 DNA reads TGTGCCAGCAGCCCCACTAGCGGGAGGGCCAATGAGCAGTTCTTC. Translated, it gives CASSPTSGRANEQFF.

The rearrangement joins TRBV14 to TRBJ1-4, with unresolved D. Per the germline V gene, CDR1 is SGHDN and CDR2 is FVKESK. The CDR3 length is 18 residues. V was trimmed by 2 bases and J by 10 bases, leaving 26 bases between them. CDR3 loop: CASSQITSTAFLEGKLFF. CDR3 bases: TGTGCCAGCAGCCAAATTACATCTACGGCCTTCCTCGAGGGAAAACTGTTTTTT.

This sequence joins TRBV27 and TRBJ2-1, with TRBD1 as a possible D gene (7 bases). V was shortened by 5 bases and J by 7 bases, with 18 bases between the two germline ends. This CDR3 has 15 residues. Germline-derived CDR1 and CDR2 are MNHEY and SMNVEV (reference sequence). The DNA of the CDR3 is TGTGCCAGCAGTCCATCGACAGGGAGGTGGAATGAGCAGTTCTTC. It specifies CASSPSTGRWNEQFF.

The chain combines TRBV19 with TRBJ2-1; D may be TRBD2 (5 bases). Trimming left V 5 bases short and J 5 bases short, with 16 bases between. Germline assignment: CDR1 LNHDA and CDR2 SQIVND (reference sequence). The CDR3 extends over 15 amino acids. This chain's CDR3 is CASSPEDVGHNEQFF. The CDR3 coding sequence is TGTGCCAGTAGTCCGGAGGATGTGGGCCACAATGAGCAGTTCTTC.

The chain combines TRBV19 with TRBJ2-7, with 8 bases fitting TRBD1. V trimming: 9 bases; J trimming: 2 bases; junction bases outside the gene matches: 9. Germline CDR1 reads LNHDA; CDR2 reads SQIVND (reference sequence). CDR3 length: 14 residues. The CDR3 is CASSRQGRPYEQYF. The CDR3 DNA is TGTGCCAGCTCGAGACAGGGGAGGCCCTACGAGCAGTACTTC.

The CDR3 DNA follows: TGCGCCAGCAGCTTGGAACAGGGAAGCGAGCAGTACTTC. Protein product: CASSLEQGSEQYF. The chain carries TRBV5-1 and TRBJ2-7, with D maybe TRBD1 (6 bases). Germline CDR1 is SGHRS and CDR2 is YFSETQ. V gave up 0 bases and J gave up 6 bases, with 10 bases separating them. The CDR3 has 13 amino acids.

The CDR3 nucleotides are TGTGCCAGCAGCCTCCAGCGGGAGCCACCGAGTGAGCAGTTCTTC. Encoded protein: CASSLQREPPSEQFF. The genes are TRBV4-2 and TRBJ2-1, with 8 bases lining up with TRBD2. Germline V gives CDR1 LGHNA, CDR2 YNFKEQ. V lost 4 bases to trimming and J lost 9 bases; unmatched junction nucleotides: 11. The CDR3 length is 15 residues.

This chain connects TRBV30 to TRBJ2-7; weak D call: TRBD1 (6 bases). Germline-derived CDR1 and CDR2 are GTSNPN and SVGIG (reference sequence). Trimming removed 4 bases at V and 3 bases at J, with 19 bases between. The CDR3 runs 15 residues. CDR3 DNA: TGTGCCTGGACAGCACCCCACAGGGCATACTACGAGCAGTACTTC. This encodes CAWTAPHRAYYEQYF.

The chain carries TRBV6-1 and TRBJ2-7, with 10 bases matching TRBD2. The CDR3 consists of 14 residues. With 2 bases clipped from V and 6 bases from J, the junction kept 4 bases outside the gene matches. Germline-derived CDR1 and CDR2 are MNHNS and SASEGT. CDR3 protein: CASSESGRVTEQYF. In DNA, the CDR3 is TGTGCCAGCAGTGAAAGCGGGAGGGTTACCGAGCAGTACTTC.

V usage is TRBV19 and J usage is TRBJ2-5; 8 positions match TRBD1. The CDR3 length is 14 residues. CDR1 and CDR2 (germline): LNHDA, SQIVND (reference sequence). V shed 6 bases, J shed 4 bases, and the junction held 7 bases outside the gene matches. This chain's CDR3 is CASSELDRVETQYF. The CDR3 DNA reads as TGTGCCAGTAGCGAACTGGACAGGGTAGAGACCCAGTACTTC.

The chain couples TRBV11-2 to TRBJ2-1; TRBD2 aligns across 13 bases. The CDR3 runs to 18 residues. Germline loops: CDR1 SGHAT, CDR2 FQNNGV. V shed 2 bases and J 1 base; nucleotides not matched to a gene: 5. The CDR3 sequence: CASSLHTSGRGSYNEQFF. CDR3 bases: TGTGCCAGCAGCTTACATACTAGCGGGAGGGGATCCTACAATGAGCAGTTCTTC. Full variable domain (outside the CDR3, taken from reference TRBV11-2 and TRBJ2-1): EAGVAQSPRYKIIEKRQSVAFWCNPISGHATLYWYQQILGQGPKLLIQFQNNGVVDDSQLPKDRFSAERLKGVDSTLKIQPAKLEDSAVYLCASSLHTSGRGSYNEQFFGPGTRLTVL.

The rearrangement uses TRBV4-3 and TRBJ2-1; TRBD1 agrees at 8 bases. V gave up 3 bases and J gave up 8 bases; unmatched junction bases: 6. Looked up from germline, CDR1 is LGHNA and CDR2 is YSLEER. CDR3 length equals 14 residues. The CDR3 nucleotides read TGCGCCAGCAGCCACCAGACAGGGGTCGATGAGCAGTTCTTC. Translating it yields CASSHQTGVDEQFF.